Only a few counts were recorded for the clone carrying this TCR beta chain. Its antigen remains unidentified. These data are taken from a study of Ad26.COV2.S vaccination and SARS-CoV-2 variants. Background on the study: The vaccine Ad26.COV2.S was put into the muscle once, or twice with 56 days between.

Noted treatment: 15 to 20 received Ad26.COV2.S at low or high dose, single or two shots; roughly five received placebo; per-sample allocation not given. Collection of the samples took place on day 63 after the first injection of vaccine or placebo. Boston provided a donor who was an adult aged 18-55 years. Ad26 vector vaccine expressed Wuhan-strain SARS-CoV-2 spike. Generated by immunoSEQ multiplex PCR, the TCRdb table keeps only in-frame clones and is missing some. The repertoire holds some 640,000 clones, with around 92% as singletons. General observations from the study: Overall T cell responses may have been underestimated by the analyses of TCR breadth and depth.

The clonotype was recovered from a person aged 18 to 65 who received the Ad26.COV2.S COVID-19 vaccine or a placebo. The sample consisted of peripheral blood, taken in a trial of Ad26.COV2.S vaccine versus placebo.

CDR3 amino acids: CASKPAGAYEQYF. CDR3 nucleotide sequence: TGTGCCAGTAAACCAGCGGGGGCCTACGAGCAGTACTTC. V usage is TRBV19 and J usage is TRBJ2-7, with 8 bases fitting TRBD2. From germline, CDR1 is LNHDA and CDR2 SQIVND (reference sequence). CDR3 size: 13 residues. With V trimmed by 7 bases and J by 2 bases, 4 bases remained unmatched.